This T cell receptor beta chain was captured by sequencing in a study of T cell responses to AZD1222 COVID-19 vaccine. Points from the study as a whole: CD4 TCRs linked to vaccination spanned spike, dominating at 160-218 and 743-854. Donors, mostly white British, included more females; clonal diversity was possibly underestimated. Repertoire sampling occurred only after the peak T cell response.

On this clone: Its antigen remains unidentified.

V shed 5 bases and J 3 bases; nucleotides not matched to a gene: 2. The length of the CDR3 is 14 residues. Germline CDR1 reads MRHNA; CDR2 reads SNTAGT. Generated by immunoSEQ multiplex PCR, the TCRdb table keeps only in-frame clones and is missing some. The sample consists of under 110,000 clones, 75% to 90% of them appearing once. The chain is built from TRBV6-4 and TRBJ2-3, with 10 bases matching TRBD2. The specimen comprised peripheral blood, sampled on day 0 of AZD1222 vaccination. The clonotype was recovered from an adult in good health. The CDR3 reads CASSQREGTDTQYF. The CDR3 bases are TGTGCCAGCAGTCAGCGGGAGGGGACAGATACGCAGTATTTT.